This T cell receptor (beta chain) stems from a study of beta chain features in type 1 diabetes. Whole-study context: Across every sample, 100 million to 130 million sorted cells were examined in total.

The investigators reverse transcribed all of the isolated RNA, so they sequenced expressed TCRB transcripts. Here immunoSEQ multiplex PCR was the method, and the copy in TCRdb shows in-frame clones only, minus some. The data hold 300,000 to 400,000 clones, with roughly 12% observed a single time. Findings and caveats of the study: More deletions and fewer insertions at VDJ junctions were found in patients with type 1 diabetes.

Comments on this clone: Its antigen is still unknown.

Germline CDR1 is KGHSH and CDR2 is LQKENI. V lost 5 bases to trimming and J lost 13 bases; unmatched junction nucleotides: 13. The CDR3 is 15 amino acids. A heparinised blood draw that averaged about 120 mL was obtained once from each donor. Material for sequencing was naive CD4+ T cells from blood. The clonotype originates from a man younger than 35 in good health. The J gene is TRBJ1-6, the V gene TRBV18; 8 bases are shared with TRBD1. CDR3 sequence reads: CASSKGTGPHLPLHF. CDR3 nucleotide sequence: TGTGCCAGCTCAAAAGGGACAGGCCCTCATCTGCCCCTCCACTTT.